The rows below give T cell receptor beta chains drawn from one sample of a study of T cell responses to AZD1222 COVID-19 vaccine. Using immunoSEQ multiplex PCR, the repertoire was profiled, and TCRdb retains in-frame clones only, with some absent. The data hold about 130,000 clones, with 86% observed a single time. The sample consisted of peripheral blood, taken on day 0 of AZD1222 vaccination. The receptors shown here come from an adult in good health. The CDR3 runs from the conserved cysteine through the conserved F or W. Rows give clone size only sometimes, using once, few, many, or a class for an expanded clone.

clone_size j_call v_call cdr3_aa
- TRBJ1-1 TRBV9 CASSDEGGDPNEGEAFF
- TRBJ1-1 TRBV29-1 CSAGSGDTEAFF
few TRBJ2-7 TRBV6-5 CASNLMEGRDEQYF
once TRBJ2-2 TRBV7-9 CASSLQGSTGELFF
- TRBJ1-6 TRBV7-3 CASSLLGTENSPLHF
- TRBJ1-1 TRBV18 CASSPRSPGAGGTEAFF
- TRBJ2-2 TRBV2 CASSERGRAGGELFF
- TRBJ2-2 TRBV3-1/TRBV3-2 CASSLRQGTNTGELFF
- TRBJ1-1 TRBV3-1/TRBV3-2 CASSRPGMNTEAFF
- TRBJ1-5 TRBV19 CASSIDRAGTAQPQHF
- TRBJ1-5 TRBV7-8 CASSPKLVEPQHF
once TRBJ1-4 TRBV5-1 CASSLAGTSDEKLFF
once TRBJ1-1 TRBV11-2 CASSFNGFRVNTEAFF